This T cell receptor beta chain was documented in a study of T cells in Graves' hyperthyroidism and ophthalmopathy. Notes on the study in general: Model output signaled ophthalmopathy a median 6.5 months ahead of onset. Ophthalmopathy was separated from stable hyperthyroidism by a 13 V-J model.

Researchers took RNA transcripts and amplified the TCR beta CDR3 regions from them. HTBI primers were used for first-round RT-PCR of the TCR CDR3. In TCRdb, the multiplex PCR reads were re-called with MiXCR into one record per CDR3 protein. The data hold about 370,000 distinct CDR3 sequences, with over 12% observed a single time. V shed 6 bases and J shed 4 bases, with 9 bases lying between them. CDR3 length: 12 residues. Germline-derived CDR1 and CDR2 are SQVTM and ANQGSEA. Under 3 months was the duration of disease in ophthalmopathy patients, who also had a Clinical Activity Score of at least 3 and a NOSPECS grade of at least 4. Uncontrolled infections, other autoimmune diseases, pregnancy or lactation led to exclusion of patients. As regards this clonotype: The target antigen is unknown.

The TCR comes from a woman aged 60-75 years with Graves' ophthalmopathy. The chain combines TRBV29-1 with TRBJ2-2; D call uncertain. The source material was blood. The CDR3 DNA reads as TGCAGCGTGAGAATGGGCACCGGGGAGCTGTTTTTT. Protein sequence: CSVRMGTGELFF.